The T cell receptor beta chain under discussion was sequenced for a study of cytomegalovirus exposure and HLA in healthy donors. On the study more broadly: In a later analysis, it was reported that the 110 or so validation repertoires had been produced on the same platform as the roughly 650 repertoires belonging to the first cohort.

This table comes from immunoSEQ multiplex PCR, and its TCRdb copy is limited to in-frame clones, with some not included. The sample lists 300,000 to 400,000 clones, nearly 90% occurring once. The germline gives CDR1 MNHEY, CDR2 SMNVEV (reference sequence). Germline trimming cut 8 bases from V and 6 bases from J; bases unmatched to any gene: 8. The CDR3 spans 15 residues. In regard to this clone: Antigen: not known.

Study-level results: A subsequent analysis found that TCR clusters from the first cohort also tended to co-occur in the approximately 130 validation repertoires, with around 94% of cluster scores above 0. There were some public TCRs occurring in many donors, but most TCR sequences were rare.

The sample consisted of PBMCs. The sequence derives from a man aged 25-40 years in good health and CMV-seronegative. V gene TRBV27 combines with J gene TRBJ2-1; 12 bases are a match to TRBD2. CDR3 DNA sequence: TGTGCCAGCGGACAATCTAGCGGGGGGGCCAATGAGCAGTTCTTC. This sequence encodes CASGQSSGGANEQFF.